The 26 T cell receptor beta chains presented below share a single source sample, sequenced in a study of early T cells in non-severe SARS-CoV-2 infection. TCRdb reanalysed the 5' RACE reads using MiXCR and keeps one entry per CDR3 protein. The data contain about 59,000 distinct CDR3 sequences, 13% of them singletons. The specimen comprised whole blood, sampled at baseline. The receptors were gathered from an adult who was a healthcare worker with PCR-confirmed SARS-CoV-2 infection or an uninfected control (not recorded which).

This clonotype was detected ten times or more. The chain has TRBV12-3 or TRBV12-4 and TRBJ1-4, with TRBD1 as a possible D gene (5 bases). The CDR3 has 15 residues. Trimming took 2 bases from V and 12 from J, leaving 19 bases between them. The CDR3 is CASSLRASRAVELFF. The CDR3 bases are TGTGCCAGCAGTTTAAGAGCGAGCAGGGCGGTTGAACTGTTTTTT.

CDR3 residues: CASSGMTVINSPLHF. For the CDR3, the DNA is TGTGCCAGCAGCGGAATGACAGTGATAAATTCACCCCTCCACTTT. The chain links TRBV3-1 to TRBJ1-6; perhaps TRBD1 as D (5 bases). Germline CDR1 reads LGHDT; CDR2 reads YNNKEL (reference sequence). Trimming left V 5 bases short and J 7 bases short, with 15 bases between. This CDR3 has 15 residues.

The chain employs TRBV5-1 and TRBJ2-7; unclear D gene. The CDR3 is made up of 14 amino acids. The germline V gene encodes CDR1 SGHRS and CDR2 YFSETQ. V was cut by 0 bases and J by 1 base, with 8 bases left in between. The CDR3 reads CASSLDGRSYEQYF. The CDR3 region has the DNA TGCGCCAGCAGCTTGGACGGCCGTTCCTACGAGCAGTACTTC. Drawing the rest from reference TRBV5-1 and TRBJ2-7, the complete variable domain is KAGVTQTPRYLIKTRGQQVTLSCSPISGHRSVSWYQQTPGQGLQFLFEYFSETQRNKGNFPGRFSGRQFSNSRSEMNVSTLELGDSALYLCASSLDGRSYEQYFGPGTRLTVT.

This clonotype was counted a few times. V is TRBV6-6 and J is TRBJ1-4; unclear D gene. This CDR3 region has 18 residues. Per the germline V gene, CDR1 is MNHNY and CDR2 is SVGAGI (reference sequence). The V gene lost 2 bases and the J gene lost 5 bases, with 21 bases spanning the gap. The CDR3 DNA reads as TGTGCCAGCAGTTACCCCAGTATGCGGAGGGCACTCAATGAAAAACTGTTTTTT. Translated, it gives CASSYPSMRRALNEKLFF.

In its sample, this clonotype is medium-sized. DNA of the CDR3: TGCGCCAGCAGCTTGGAAGGTGAACGCGCCGGGGAGCTGTTTTTT. Translated: CASSLEGERAGELFF. The V gene is TRBV5-1, the J gene TRBJ2-2, with D unclear. The CDR3 is 15 amino acids. Germline assignment: CDR1 SGHRS and CDR2 YFSETQ. V was cut by 0 bases and J by 6 bases, with 12 bases left in between.

This clonotype was counted a single time. The CDR3 DNA reads as TGTGCCACCAGGCCGGGACAGAACACTGAAGCTTTCTTT. It yields the protein CATRPGQNTEAFF. The chain couples TRBV24-1 to TRBJ1-1; perhaps TRBD1 as D (6 bases). Germline loops: CDR1 KGHDR, CDR2 SFDVKD. The ends were cut back, 7 bases at V and 1 base at J, with 9 bases in the middle. The CDR3 consists of 13 residues.

The rearrangement uses TRBV18 and TRBJ1-5; D may be TRBD1 (6 bases). The V gene lost 3 bases and the J gene lost 7 bases, with 13 bases spanning the gap. This CDR3 is built from 14 residues. The germline V gene encodes CDR1 KGHSH and CDR2 LQKENI. CDR3 sequence (DNA): TGTGCCAGCTCACCTACAGGGTTCACACAGCCCCAGCATTTT. Protein sequence: CASSPTGFTQPQHF.

This clonotype appeared many times. V gene TRBV6-6 combines with J gene TRBJ1-5, with D uncertain. The germline CDR1 and CDR2 sequences are MNHNY and SVGAGI (reference sequence). There are 14 residues in the CDR3. V gave up 4 bases and J gave up 3 bases, with 10 bases separating them. CDR3 region: CASSSGFANQPQHF. The DNA of the CDR3 is TGTGCCAGCAGTTCAGGTTTCGCCAATCAGCCCCAGCATTTT.

The sample holds a few counts of this clonotype. The chain links TRBV7-3 to TRBJ2-7, with TRBD2 matching over 16 bases. Germline V gene sequence: CDR1 SGHTA, CDR2 FQGTGA. This CDR3 has 16 amino acids. V dropped 4 bases and J dropped 5; count of bases not matched to a gene: 5. The DNA for the CDR3 is TGTGCCAGCAGCTCCGGGACTAGCGGGAGGGGAAACGAGCAGTACTTC. It specifies CASSSGTSGRGNEQYF.

The rearrangement uses TRBV7-2 and TRBJ1-6; D remains ambiguous. Germline V gene lookup returns CDR1 SGHTA and CDR2 FQGNSA. Trimming shortened V by 5 bases and J by 4 bases, and 15 bases separated the two germline ends. The CDR3 is made up of 16 amino acids. This chain's CDR3 is CASSPDIFNYNSPLHF. The CDR3 DNA reads TGTGCCAGCAGCCCTGACATCTTTAATTATAATTCACCCCTCCACTTT.

The chain is built from TRBV11-3 and TRBJ2-3; 8 bases map to TRBD2. Trimming took 5 bases from V and 6 from J; bases not matched to a gene: 10. The CDR3 spans 15 residues. Germline CDR1 is SGHNT and CDR2 is YENEEA. CDR3 coding DNA: TGTGCCAGCAGCCCCAGCGGGGGCCTTCCGGATACGCAGTATTTT. Its translation is CASSPSGGLPDTQYF.

This clonotype appeared many times. V usage is TRBV6-1 and J usage is TRBJ2-3; 11 bases line up with TRBD2. The CDR3 covers 16 residues. V dropped 8 bases and J dropped 3; count of bases not matched to a gene: 10. Germline V gene lookup returns CDR1 MNHNS and CDR2 SASEGT. For the CDR3, the DNA is TGTGCCAGCCTGAAACCGGGACTAGCGGAGACAGATACGCAGTATTTT. It encodes CASLKPGLAETDTQYF.

This clonotype was detected ten times or more. The chain recombines TRBV7-6 with TRBJ2-1; D gene uncertain. Germline-derived CDR1 and CDR2 are SGHVS and FNYEAQ. The CDR3 sequence is 11 residues long. V was clipped by 3 bases and J by 8 bases, with 5 bases between them. The CDR3 spells CASSFDHEQFF. CDR3 nucleotide sequence: TGTGCCAGCAGCTTTGACCATGAGCAGTTCTTC. The full variable domain, completed using reference TRBV7-6 and TRBJ2-1, is GAGVSQSPRYKVTKRGQDVALRCDPISGHVSLYWYRQALGQGPEFLTYFNYEAQQDKSGLPNDRFSAERPEGSISTLTIQRTEQRDSAMYRCASSFDHEQFFGPGTRLTVL.

This clonotype was recorded many times. The V call is TRBV29-1, the J call TRBJ2-7; 7 nucleotides match TRBD1. CDR3 length equals 12 residues. Per the germline V gene, CDR1 is SQVTM and CDR2 is ANQGSEA. V lost 5 bases, J lost 3 bases, and 4 bases stayed unmatched. The CDR3 reads CSVLRDSYEQYF. Here the CDR3 DNA reads TGCAGCGTTCTCCGGGACAGCTACGAGCAGTACTTC.

This clonotype was seen more than once but under ten times. The J gene is TRBJ2-5, the V gene TRBV20-1; D might be TRBD2 (5 bases). V lost 1 base, J lost 5 bases, and 8 bases lay in between. This CDR3 has 12 amino acids. Germline V CDR1 and CDR2: DFQATT, SNEGSKA (reference sequence). As DNA, the CDR3 is TGCAGTGCTAGAGGGCTAGCCGAGACCCAGTACTTC. Translated, it gives CSARGLAETQYF.

This clonotype was counted between two and nine times. The chain couples TRBV24-1 to TRBJ1-1; perhaps TRBD1 as D (6 bases). The length of the CDR3 is 13 residues. V was trimmed by 0 bases and J by 6 bases, leaving 7 bases between them. Germline lookup yields CDR1 KGHDR and CDR2 SFDVKD. The CDR3 loop reads CATSDLGGAEAFF. CDR3 bases: TGTGCCACCAGTGATTTGGGGGGCGCTGAAGCTTTCTTT.

This clonotype was found many times. The genes are TRBV5-4 and TRBJ2-1, with 7 bases fitting TRBD2. Germline V gene lookup returns CDR1 SGHNT and CDR2 YYREEE (reference sequence). The CDR3 contains 15 residues. V lost 2 bases and J lost 7; bases outside the gene matches: 9. The CDR3 spells CASSFFAGVKNEQFF. In nucleotides, the CDR3 is TGTGCCAGCAGCTTCTTTGCGGGAGTGAAAAATGAGCAGTTCTTC.

The chain couples TRBV27 to TRBJ2-7, with 9 bases that match TRBD1. Germline loops: CDR1 MNHEY, CDR2 SMNVEV (reference sequence). This CDR3 contains 15 residues. The trim removed 4 bases at V and 4 bases at J, leaving 8 bases unmatched. CDR3 bases: TGTGCCAGCAGTTCAACAGGGGGCCCGGGGTACGAGCAGTACTTC. It translates to CASSSTGGPGYEQYF.

There are many counts of this clonotype. V usage is TRBV20-1 and J usage is TRBJ2-7; D may be TRBD2 (6 bases). CDR1 and CDR2 from the germline V gene are DFQATT and SNEGSKA (reference sequence). The CDR3 loop spans 14 amino acids. Trimming took 0 bases from V and 1 from J, leaving 10 bases between them. The CDR3 nucleotides read TGCAGTGCTAGAGAGCTAGCGTCATCCTACGAGCAGTACTTC. Translation: CSARELASSYEQYF.

The rearrangement uses TRBV19 and TRBJ1-2, with D unclear. CDR3 length: 13 amino acids. The V gene's germline CDR1 is LNHDA and CDR2 SQIVND (reference sequence). Deletions cut 5 bases from V and 6 bases from J, with 13 bases between. This chain's CDR3 is CASSLSRSHGYTF. CDR3 in DNA: TGTGCCAGTAGTCTCAGCAGGTCCCATGGCTACACCTTC. Complete variable domain (other parts from reference TRBV19 and TRBJ1-2): DGGITQSPKYLFRKEGQNVTLSCEQNLNHDAMYWYRQDPGQGLRLIYYSQIVNDFQKGDIAEGYSVSREKKESFPLTVTSAQKNPTAFYLCASSLSRSHGYTFGSGTRLTVV.

The chain uses TRBV18 and TRBJ2-2, with a possible D match to TRBD1 (6 bases). The CDR3 has 17 residues. The germline V gene encodes CDR1 KGHSH and CDR2 LQKENI. The V end was cut by 1 base, the J end by 3 bases, with 15 bases between. The CDR3 reads CASSPLQGPTYTGELFF. CDR3 nucleotides: TGTGCCAGCTCACCACTTCAGGGGCCTACTTACACCGGGGAGCTGTTTTTT.

This clonotype was counted at least ten times. The chain carries TRBV7-8 and TRBJ2-1, with D unresolved. Germline loops: CDR1 SGHVS, CDR2 FQNEAQ. The CDR3 is 12 amino acids. Trimming left V 0 bases short and J 9 bases short, with 6 bases between. The CDR3 loop reads CASSLAIREQFF. CDR3 sequence (DNA): TGTGCCAGCAGCTTAGCGATACGTGAGCAGTTCTTC.

This clonotype was seen at least ten times. The rearrangement links TRBV25-1 to TRBJ2-1; D unclear. This CDR3 contains 14 residues. V was clipped by 5 bases and J by 6 bases, with 14 bases between them. The germline V gene encodes CDR1 MGHDK and CDR2 SYGVNS. The CDR3 sequence: CASSSRVPPNEQFF. CDR3 in DNA: TGTGCCAGCAGTTCACGGGTCCCCCCCAATGAGCAGTTCTTC.

DNA for the CDR3: TGCAGTGCTTCACAACGTAGCACTGAAGCTTTCTTT. Its protein product is CSASQRSTEAFF. The chain links TRBV20-1 to TRBJ1-1; D unresolved. The CDR3 is 12 residues long. Germline loops: CDR1 DFQATT, CDR2 SNEGSKA (reference sequence). V gave up 5 bases and J gave up 4 bases, with 11 bases separating them.

This clonotype occurred many times. CDR3 region: CASSGDPGLAGSEQYF. In nucleotides, the CDR3 is TGTGCCAGCAGTGGGGACCCGGGACTAGCGGGGTCCGAGCAGTACTTC. The genes are TRBV2 and TRBJ2-7, with 13 positions matching TRBD2. V dropped 4 bases and J dropped 6; count of bases not matched to a gene: 9. Looked up from germline, CDR1 is SNHLY and CDR2 is FYNNEI. The CDR3 has 16 amino acids.

The gene calls are TRBV11-2 and TRBJ2-7, with D unresolved. Germline V lookup: CDR1 SGHAT, CDR2 FQNNGV. This CDR3 comprises 11 residues. Between the trimmed V and J ends, which lost 3 bases and 2 bases, there was a span of 2 bases. The DNA for the CDR3 is TGTGCCAGCAGCTTCACCTACGAGCAGTACTTC. Residues: CASSFTYEQYF.